This is a list of T cell receptor beta chains from one sample in a study of T cells in Graves' hyperthyroidism and ophthalmopathy. One entry per CDR3 protein, called by TCRdb with MiXCR from the multiplex PCR reads. Of approximately 490,000 distinct CDR3 sequences listed, approximately 22% are singletons. The material sequenced was blood. These receptors all come from a woman in her 70s with Graves' ophthalmopathy. The CDR3 runs from the conserved cysteine through the conserved F or W. A D gene is named only where the DNA matches it firmly. Part of the rows lack a size; the others show once, few, many or a class for expanded clones.

DNA: TGCAGCGTTGAAGAGGTGGTCCAAGGGGCAGATACGCAGTATTTT; CDR3: CSVEEVVQGADTQYF; size: many; J: TRBJ2-3; D: NA; V: TRBV29-1
DNA: TGTGCCAGCAGTTCCAACCCCGGGATTCAGGAGGGGACTGAAGCTTTCTTT; CDR3: CASSSNPGIQEGTEAFF; size: many; J: TRBJ1-1; D: NA; V: TRBV6-1
DNA: TGTGCCAGTAGTATAGCGGGAGGGCCCTCCTACGAGCAGTACTTC; CDR3: CASSIAGGPSYEQYF; size: few; J: TRBJ2-7; D: TRBD2; V: TRBV19
DNA: TGTGCCAGCAGCTTCCTTGTGGGGTACGAGCAGTACTTC; CDR3: CASSFLVGYEQYF; size: many; J: TRBJ2-7; D: NA; V: TRBV11-2
DNA: TGTGCCAGCAGAGGGGACGCCGTTTGGCAGCCCCAGCATTTT; CDR3: CASRGDAVWQPQHF; size: NA; J: TRBJ1-5; D: NA; V: TRBV6-1
DNA: TGCGCCAGCAGTGTCGGACTACGACAAGAGACCCAGTACTTC; CDR3: CASSVGLRQETQYF; size: NA; J: TRBJ2-5; D: NA; V: TRBV10-2
DNA: TGTGCTAGCAGCCGACGGGACTCGGAGGAGACCCAGTACTTC; CDR3: CASSRRDSEETQYF; size: NA; J: TRBJ2-5; D: NA; V: TRBV7-7
DNA: TGTGCCAGCGGGTATCAGCCCCAGCATTTT; CDR3: CASGYQPQHF; size: NA; J: TRBJ1-5; D: NA; V: TRBV6-1
DNA: TGCAGCGTTGTTGAGTTACTACTGTCGACCCAGTACTTC; CDR3: CSVVELLLSTQYF; size: NA; J: TRBJ2-5; D: NA; V: TRBV29-1
DNA: TGCAGTGCTAGAGGACAGGGGAGTTGGAGGAACATTCAGTACTTC; CDR3: CSARGQGSWRNIQYF; size: NA; J: TRBJ2-4; D: TRBD1; V: TRBV20-1
DNA: TGTGCCAGCAGTGACTGGCAGTCTGCGGATACGCAGTATTTT; CDR3: CASSDWQSADTQYF; size: NA; J: TRBJ2-3; D: NA; V: TRBV2
DNA: TGTGCTAGTGGGACTAGCGACAAGGGGGCCTACGAGCAGTACTTC; CDR3: CASGTSDKGAYEQYF; size: NA; J: TRBJ2-7; D: TRBD2; V: TRBV12-5
DNA: TGTGCCAGCAGTTTATATGACAGTGCTAACTATGGCTACACCTTC; CDR3: CASSLYDSANYGYTF; size: once; J: TRBJ1-2; D: NA; V: TRBV28
DNA: TGTGCCAGCAGCTTTCGGCGGCAGCATAGCAATCAGCCCCAGCATTTT; CDR3: CASSFRRQHSNQPQHF; size: NA; J: TRBJ1-5; D: NA; V: TRBV5-8
DNA: TGCAGTGCTAGCGGGGGTCGTCAAGAGACCCAGTACTTC; CDR3: CSASGGRQETQYF; size: NA; J: TRBJ2-5; D: NA; V: TRBV20-1
DNA: TGTGCCAGCTCAAAGGGACCTGTGAACACTGAAGCTTTCTTT; CDR3: CASSKGPVNTEAFF; size: NA; J: TRBJ1-1; D: NA; V: TRBV18
DNA: TGTGCCAGCAGCTTAACCCATCAGGATACGCAGTATTTT; CDR3: CASSLTHQDTQYF; size: many; J: TRBJ2-3; D: NA; V: TRBV7-3
DNA: TGTGCCAGCAGTTATCGTTGGGAAACTAGCGGGTTGTACAATGAGCAGTTCTTC; CDR3: CASSYRWETSGLYNEQFF; size: many; J: TRBJ2-1; D: TRBD2; V: TRBV6-5
DNA: TGTGCCAGCAGCCACGGCGGGGGGCTTACTGAAGCTTTCTTT; CDR3: CASSHGGGLTEAFF; size: many; J: TRBJ1-1; D: NA; V: TRBV7-2
DNA: TGTGCCAGCAGTTACTTCCTCATAACGGGCACCGACGGGAGGTCCTCCAATAACTATGGCTACACCTTC; CDR3: CASSYFLITGTDGRSSNNYGYTF; size: NA; J: TRBJ1-2; D: NA; V: TRBV6-5
DNA: TGTGCCAGCAGCTCTCCTAGCGGGAGGCTTCTTTATGTAGATACGCAGTATTTT; CDR3: CASSSPSGRLLYVDTQYF; size: NA; J: TRBJ2-3; D: TRBD2; V: TRBV28
DNA: TGTGCCATCAGGTCGCAGACTAGCGGTAGCACAGATACGCAGTATTTT; CDR3: CAIRSQTSGSTDTQYF; size: many; J: TRBJ2-3; D: TRBD2; V: TRBV10-3
DNA: TGCAGTGCTAGAGATATCAGCCTGTGGAATTCACCCCTCCACTTT; CDR3: CSARDISLWNSPLHF; size: many; J: TRBJ1-6; D: NA; V: TRBV20-1
DNA: TGTGCCAGCAGGCGGACTAGCGGTAACAATGAGCAGTTCTTC; CDR3: CASRRTSGNNEQFF; size: many; J: TRBJ2-1; D: TRBD2; V: TRBV5-5
DNA: TGTGCCAGCAGTTACTCGGAAGGGAGGGCCCTCTTGAATGAGCAGTTCTTC; CDR3: CASSYSEGRALLNEQFF; size: NA; J: TRBJ2-1; D: TRBD2; V: TRBV6-2/TRBV6-3
DNA: TGTGCCAGCAGCTTGGGACAGGGCTGGAGCGAGCAGTACTTC; CDR3: CASSLGQGWSEQYF; size: few; J: TRBJ2-7; D: TRBD1; V: TRBV11-3
DNA: TGTGCCAGCAGTTTATCGGGGTCATACCAAGAGACCCAGTACTTC; CDR3: CASSLSGSYQETQYF; size: many; J: TRBJ2-5; D: NA; V: TRBV27
DNA: TGTGCCAGCAGTCCCCAGGGGGTCGGGTCTGAAGCTTTCTTT; CDR3: CASSPQGVGSEAFF; size: few; J: TRBJ1-1; D: TRBD1; V: TRBV12-3/TRBV12-4
DNA: TGTGCCAGCAGCCCTGGTTGGGGACAGGGCACAGATACGCAGTATTTT; CDR3: CASSPGWGQGTDTQYF; size: NA; J: TRBJ2-3; D: TRBD1; V: TRBV7-3
DNA: TGCAGTGCGCGGCTAGGATCCATGGATACGCAGTATTTT; CDR3: CSARLGSMDTQYF; size: few; J: TRBJ2-3; D: NA; V: TRBV20-1
DNA: TGTGCCAGCAGCTTAGGACTAGCGTCTGTCTACGAGCAGTACTTC; CDR3: CASSLGLASVYEQYF; size: few; J: TRBJ2-7; D: TRBD2; V: TRBV11-2
DNA: TGTGCCAGCAGCTCCTCGCACAGTTTGAGGGGGGGAGAGACCCAGTACTTC; CDR3: CASSSSHSLRGGETQYF; size: few; J: TRBJ2-5; D: NA; V: TRBV7-8
DNA: TGTGCCAGCAGTGACGGGGGACATCGGAACACTGAAGCTTTCTTT; CDR3: CASSDGGHRNTEAFF; size: few; J: TRBJ1-1; D: NA; V: TRBV6-1
DNA: TGCAGTGCTAGAGAAACCGGACTCTACACCTTC; CDR3: CSARETGLYTF; size: NA; J: TRBJ1-2; D: NA; V: TRBV20-1
DNA: TGTGCCAGCAGTTTTGGGGCAGCCCTTGGGCATGGCTACACCTTC; CDR3: CASSFGAALGHGYTF; size: few; J: TRBJ1-2; D: NA; V: TRBV27
DNA: TGTGCCAGCAGCTTGGAACAGGCCTGGGGCTACACCTTC; CDR3: CASSLEQAWGYTF; size: few; J: TRBJ1-2; D: NA; V: TRBV5-6
DNA: TGCGCCAGCTTCAAGGGACAGGTCGCGAACACCGGGGAGCTGTTTTTT; CDR3: CASFKGQVANTGELFF; size: few; J: TRBJ2-2; D: TRBD1; V: TRBV5-1
DNA: TGTGCCATCAGTGAGTCAACAAGCGGGGCTTCCTACGAGCAGTACTTC; CDR3: CAISESTSGASYEQYF; size: NA; J: TRBJ2-7; D: TRBD2; V: TRBV10-3
DNA: TGTGCCAGCAGCTTAGCCTTCGCGGGGAGCTCTGGAAACACCATATATTTT; CDR3: CASSLAFAGSSGNTIYF; size: few; J: TRBJ1-3; D: NA; V: TRBV7-2
DNA: TGTGCCACCAGTCACGGGACTATCCAAGAGACCCAGTACTTC; CDR3: CATSHGTIQETQYF; size: few; J: TRBJ2-5; D: TRBD2; V: TRBV24-1
DNA: TGTGCCTGGAGTGCGGGGAGGGGGCCAGGGGGCACTGAAGCTTTCTTT; CDR3: CAWSAGRGPGGTEAFF; size: few; J: TRBJ1-1; D: TRBD1; V: TRBV30
DNA: TGTGCCAGCAGACCCGGGGGGGGTCGTACCCTTAGCAATCAGCCCCAGCATTTT; CDR3: CASRPGGGRTLSNQPQHF; size: NA; J: TRBJ1-5; D: NA; V: TRBV27
DNA: TGTGCCAGCAGTTTCAGGGACAGGGCCCCTAATCAGCCCCAGCATTTT; CDR3: CASSFRDRAPNQPQHF; size: few; J: TRBJ1-5; D: TRBD1; V: TRBV28
DNA: TGTGCCAGCAGCCCCTCAGCAGGGGCGTTCTACGAGCAGTACTTC; CDR3: CASSPSAGAFYEQYF; size: few; J: TRBJ2-7; D: NA; V: TRBV7-9
DNA: TGTGCCAGCAGTCCCGGGACAGGGTACCCTAAAGTGGCTTTCTTT; CDR3: CASSPGTGYPKVAFF; size: once; J: TRBJ1-1; D: TRBD1; V: TRBV6-2/TRBV6-3